This is a list of T cell receptor beta chains from one sample in a study of blood T cell repertoires in COVID-19. TCRdb keeps only in-frame clones here, not all; method: immunoSEQ multiplex PCR. The repertoire holds fewer than 350,000 clones, with approximately 88% as singletons. The sequenced sample consisted of PBMCs or T cells enriched from blood (not recorded which). The receptors shown here come from a woman in her forties who had recovered from COVID-19. Each CDR3 is given with its conserved first and last residue. Each record gives: CDR3 DNA, CDR3 protein, J gene, clone size, V gene, D gene. D genes are given only for firm matches. Expanded clones get a size class; other rows say once, few or many, or leave the size out.

cdr3_nt: TGTGCCAGCAGCCCTGGGGCTATGGGGAACAATGAGCAGTTCTTC
cdr3_aa: CASSPGAMGNNEQFF
j_call: TRBJ2-1
clone_size: -
v_call: TRBV5-4
d_call: -

cdr3_nt: TGTGCCTGGAGTGTAGGCGGGACGGGAAGGTGGACTGAAGCTTTCTTT
cdr3_aa: CAWSVGGTGRWTEAFF
j_call: TRBJ1-1
clone_size: -
v_call: TRBV30
d_call: -

cdr3_nt: TGTGCCAGCAGTTACTTGGGCAGGGGAAGCAATCAGCCCCAGCATTTT
cdr3_aa: CASSYLGRGSNQPQHF
j_call: TRBJ1-5
clone_size: -
v_call: TRBV6-5
d_call: -

cdr3_nt: TGCGCCAGCAGCCAACGACTAGCGGGAGTCGATGAGCAGTTCTTC
cdr3_aa: CASSQRLAGVDEQFF
j_call: TRBJ2-1
clone_size: -
v_call: TRBV4-1
d_call: TRBD2

cdr3_nt: TGTGCCAGCTCACCAGGGACAGGGGGTTTCTATGGCTACACCTTC
cdr3_aa: CASSPGTGGFYGYTF
j_call: TRBJ1-2
clone_size: once
v_call: TRBV18
d_call: TRBD1

cdr3_nt: TGTGCCAGCAGTTTATCGGGACTCTCTGGAAACACCATATATTTT
cdr3_aa: CASSLSGLSGNTIYF
j_call: TRBJ1-3
clone_size: -
v_call: TRBV27
d_call: -

cdr3_nt: TGTGCCAGCAGCCAAGATCATGGGCTAGCGATATACACCGGGGAGCTGTTTTTT
cdr3_aa: CASSQDHGLAIYTGELFF
j_call: TRBJ2-2
clone_size: many
v_call: TRBV3-1/TRBV3-2
d_call: -

cdr3_nt: TGTGCCAGCATGGGACAAATATGGTTAATGTACATTCAGTACTTC
cdr3_aa: CASMGQIWLMYIQYF
j_call: TRBJ2-4
clone_size: few
v_call: TRBV5-6
d_call: -

cdr3_nt: TGCGCCAGCAGCCAAGTTGGGTACGGATCGAGGGGAAACACCATATATTTT
cdr3_aa: CASSQVGYGSRGNTIYF
j_call: TRBJ1-3
clone_size: -
v_call: TRBV4-3
d_call: -

cdr3_nt: TGTGCCAGCAGTGATGTACGAGGGAACACTGAAGCTTTCTTT
cdr3_aa: CASSDVRGNTEAFF
j_call: TRBJ1-1
clone_size: -
v_call: TRBV2
d_call: -

cdr3_nt: TGTGCCAGCAGCCAAGAGGCAGGGGGCTCTGGAAACACCATATATTTT
cdr3_aa: CASSQEAGGSGNTIYF
j_call: TRBJ1-3
clone_size: -
v_call: TRBV14
d_call: TRBD1

cdr3_nt: TGTGCCAGTAGCACTACCGGGACAGGGGCCTTTGGGGCCAACGTCCTGACTTTC
cdr3_aa: CASSTTGTGAFGANVLTF
j_call: TRBJ2-6
clone_size: -
v_call: TRBV19
d_call: TRBD1

cdr3_nt: TGCGCCAGCAGCGTTGGTTGGGGGGGAGAAGATGAGCAGTTCTTC
cdr3_aa: CASSVGWGGEDEQFF
j_call: TRBJ2-1
clone_size: -
v_call: TRBV5-1
d_call: TRBD2

cdr3_nt: TGCGCCAGCAGCCAAGATGGTTATGCGGAGAAAGAGACCCAGTACTTC
cdr3_aa: CASSQDGYAEKETQYF
j_call: TRBJ2-5
clone_size: -
v_call: TRBV4-3
d_call: -

cdr3_nt: TGTGCCAGTACAGGGTGGTCGAATAGCAATCAGCCCCAGCATTTT
cdr3_aa: CASTGWSNSNQPQHF
j_call: TRBJ1-5
clone_size: -
v_call: TRBV19
d_call: -

cdr3_nt: TGTGCCAGCAGCTTACTAACGACAGGGGGCGTCACTGAAGCTTTCTTT
cdr3_aa: CASSLLTTGGVTEAFF
j_call: TRBJ1-1
clone_size: few
v_call: TRBV7-8
d_call: TRBD1

cdr3_nt: TGTGCCAGCCCTCCCCAGATCGACATTCAGTACTTC
cdr3_aa: CASPPQIDIQYF
j_call: TRBJ2-4
clone_size: -
v_call: TRBV6-4
d_call: -

cdr3_nt: TGTGCCAGCAAGGTTCAGGCGGGCGAGACCCAGTACTTC
cdr3_aa: CASKVQAGETQYF
j_call: TRBJ2-5
clone_size: -
v_call: TRBV2
d_call: -

cdr3_nt: TGTGCCAGCAGCCAACCCTATACAGGGGACATGGTGGCTTTCTTT
cdr3_aa: CASSQPYTGDMVAFF
j_call: TRBJ1-1
clone_size: -
v_call: TRBV14
d_call: TRBD1

cdr3_nt: TGTGCCACCAGCAGATACGGAGGAGAAGCTTTCTTT
cdr3_aa: CATSRYGGEAFF
j_call: TRBJ1-1
clone_size: -
v_call: TRBV15
d_call: -

cdr3_nt: TGTGCCAGCAGTAGCCTCTCAAGCACAGATACGCAGTATTTT
cdr3_aa: CASSSLSSTDTQYF
j_call: TRBJ2-3
clone_size: -
v_call: TRBV6-5
d_call: -

cdr3_nt: TGTGCCAGCAGCCCCCGGACTAGCGGGAGGGGGGATGAGCAGTTCTTC
cdr3_aa: CASSPRTSGRGDEQFF
j_call: TRBJ2-1
clone_size: -
v_call: TRBV7-9
d_call: TRBD2

cdr3_nt: TGTGCCAGTAGTATAGGAGGCCTCACACGGAGGCTTGAAAAACTGTTTTTT
cdr3_aa: CASSIGGLTRRLEKLFF
j_call: TRBJ1-4
clone_size: -
v_call: TRBV19
d_call: -

cdr3_nt: TGTGCCAGCAGCGGGTACCGGACGGGGGGTTTGGAGACCCAGTACTTC
cdr3_aa: CASSGYRTGGLETQYF
j_call: TRBJ2-5
clone_size: -
v_call: TRBV2
d_call: TRBD2